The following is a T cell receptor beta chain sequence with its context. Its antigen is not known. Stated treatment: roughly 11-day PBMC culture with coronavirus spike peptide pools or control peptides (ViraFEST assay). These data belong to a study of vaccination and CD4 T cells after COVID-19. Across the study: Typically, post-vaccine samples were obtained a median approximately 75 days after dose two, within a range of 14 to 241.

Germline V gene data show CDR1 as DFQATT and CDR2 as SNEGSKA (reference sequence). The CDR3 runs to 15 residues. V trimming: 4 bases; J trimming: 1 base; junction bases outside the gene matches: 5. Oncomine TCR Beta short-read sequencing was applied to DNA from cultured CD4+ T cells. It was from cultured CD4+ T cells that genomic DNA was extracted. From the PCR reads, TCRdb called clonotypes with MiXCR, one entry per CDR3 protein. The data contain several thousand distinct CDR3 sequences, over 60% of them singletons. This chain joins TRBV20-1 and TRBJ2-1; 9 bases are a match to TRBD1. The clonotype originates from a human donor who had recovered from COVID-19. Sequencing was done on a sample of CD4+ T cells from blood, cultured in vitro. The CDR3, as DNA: TGCAGTGCTACCCGACAGGGGGGATCCTACAATGAGCAGTTCTTC. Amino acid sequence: CSATRQGGSYNEQFF.